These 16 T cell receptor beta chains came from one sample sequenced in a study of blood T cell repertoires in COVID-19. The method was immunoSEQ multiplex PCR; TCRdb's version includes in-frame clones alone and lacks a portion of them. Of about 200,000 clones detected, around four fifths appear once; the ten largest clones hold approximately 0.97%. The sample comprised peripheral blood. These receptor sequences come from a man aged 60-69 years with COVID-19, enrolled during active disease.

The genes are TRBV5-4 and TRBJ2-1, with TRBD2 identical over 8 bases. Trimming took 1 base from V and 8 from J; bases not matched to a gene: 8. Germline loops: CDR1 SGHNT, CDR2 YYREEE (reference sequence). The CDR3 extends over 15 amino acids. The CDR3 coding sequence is TGTGCCAGCAGCTTGACCGGGGGACTAGGCCATGAGCAGTTCTTC. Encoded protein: CASSLTGGLGHEQFF.

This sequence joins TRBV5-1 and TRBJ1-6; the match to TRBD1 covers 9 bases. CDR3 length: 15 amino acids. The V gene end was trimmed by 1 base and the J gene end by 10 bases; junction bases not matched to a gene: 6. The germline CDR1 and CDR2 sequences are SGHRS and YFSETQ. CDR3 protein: CASSLTGGEDSPLHF. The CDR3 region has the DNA TGCGCCAGCAGCTTGACAGGGGGCGAGGACTCACCCCTCCACTTT.

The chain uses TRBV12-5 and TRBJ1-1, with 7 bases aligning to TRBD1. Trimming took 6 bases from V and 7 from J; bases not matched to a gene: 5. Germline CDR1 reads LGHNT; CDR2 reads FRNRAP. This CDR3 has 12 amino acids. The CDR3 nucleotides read TGTGCTAGTGGAACCGGACAGGTTGAAGCTTTCTTT. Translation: CASGTGQVEAFF.

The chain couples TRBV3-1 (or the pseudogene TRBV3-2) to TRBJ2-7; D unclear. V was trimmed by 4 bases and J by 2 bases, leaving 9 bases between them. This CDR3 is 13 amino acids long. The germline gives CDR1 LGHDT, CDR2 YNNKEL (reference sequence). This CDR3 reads CASSPSMAYEQYF. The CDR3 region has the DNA TGTGCCAGCAGCCCGAGCATGGCCTACGAGCAGTACTTC.

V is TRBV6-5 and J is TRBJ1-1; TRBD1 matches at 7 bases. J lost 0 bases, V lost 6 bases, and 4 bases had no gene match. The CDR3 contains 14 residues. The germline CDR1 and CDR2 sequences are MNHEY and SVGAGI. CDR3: CASRWGQLNTEAFF. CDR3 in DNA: TGTGCCAGCAGATGGGGACAGTTGAACACTGAAGCTTTCTTT.

The CDR3 DNA is TGTGCCAGCAGCCCCCGGGACAGGGCTAACTATGGCTACACCTTC. This translates into CASSPRDRANYGYTF. V usage is TRBV13 and J usage is TRBJ1-2; 9 bases match TRBD1. The CDR3 has 15 amino acids. Germline V gene lookup returns CDR1 PRHDT and CDR2 FYEKMQ (reference sequence). V lost 5 bases and J lost 0; bases outside the gene matches: 4.

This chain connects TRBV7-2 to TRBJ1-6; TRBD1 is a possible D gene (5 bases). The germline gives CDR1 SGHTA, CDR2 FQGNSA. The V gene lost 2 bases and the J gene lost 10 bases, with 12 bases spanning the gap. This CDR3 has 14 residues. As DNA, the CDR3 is TGTGCCAGCAGCTTACAGGGAGGAGGGTCACCCCTCCACTTT. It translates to CASSLQGGGSPLHF.

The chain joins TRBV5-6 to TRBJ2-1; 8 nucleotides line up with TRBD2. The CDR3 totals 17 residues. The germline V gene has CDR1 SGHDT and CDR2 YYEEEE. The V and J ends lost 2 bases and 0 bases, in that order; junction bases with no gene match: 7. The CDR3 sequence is CASSLSSGRISYNEQFF. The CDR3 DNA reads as TGTGCCAGCAGCTTATCGAGCGGGAGAATCTCCTACAATGAGCAGTTCTTC.

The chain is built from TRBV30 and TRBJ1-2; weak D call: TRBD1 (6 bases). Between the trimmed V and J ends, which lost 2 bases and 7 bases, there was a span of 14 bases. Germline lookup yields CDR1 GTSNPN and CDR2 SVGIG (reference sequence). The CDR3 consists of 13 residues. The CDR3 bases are TGTGCCTGGAGTTATCAGGGGCCCGGTGGCTACACCTTC. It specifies CAWSYQGPGGYTF.

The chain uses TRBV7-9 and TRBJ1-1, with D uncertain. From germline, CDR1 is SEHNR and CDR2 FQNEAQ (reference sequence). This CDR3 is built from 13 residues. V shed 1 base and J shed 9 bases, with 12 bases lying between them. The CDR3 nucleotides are TGTGCCAGCAGCTTAGATGGAGGGAGTAAAGCTTTCTTT. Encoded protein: CASSLDGGSKAFF.

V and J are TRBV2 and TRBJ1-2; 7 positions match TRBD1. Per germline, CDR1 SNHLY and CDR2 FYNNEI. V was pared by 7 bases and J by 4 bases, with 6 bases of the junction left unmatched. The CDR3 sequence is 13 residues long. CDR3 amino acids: CASTDRASYGYTF. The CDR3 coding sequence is TGTGCCAGCACCGACAGGGCGAGCTATGGCTACACCTTC.

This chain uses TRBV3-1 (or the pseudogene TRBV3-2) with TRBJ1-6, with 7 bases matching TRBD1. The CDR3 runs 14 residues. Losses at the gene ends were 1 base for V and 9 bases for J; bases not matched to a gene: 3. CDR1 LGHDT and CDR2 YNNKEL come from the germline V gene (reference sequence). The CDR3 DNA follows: TGTGCCAGCAGCCAAGGACAGGGACCTTCACCCCTCCACTTT. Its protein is CASSQGQGPSPLHF.

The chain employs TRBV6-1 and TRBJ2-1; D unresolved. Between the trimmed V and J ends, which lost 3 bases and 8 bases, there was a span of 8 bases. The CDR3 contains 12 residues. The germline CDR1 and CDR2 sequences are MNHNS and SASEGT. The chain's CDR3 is CASSDFGYEQFF. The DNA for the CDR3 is TGTGCCAGCAGTGATTTCGGGTATGAGCAGTTCTTC.

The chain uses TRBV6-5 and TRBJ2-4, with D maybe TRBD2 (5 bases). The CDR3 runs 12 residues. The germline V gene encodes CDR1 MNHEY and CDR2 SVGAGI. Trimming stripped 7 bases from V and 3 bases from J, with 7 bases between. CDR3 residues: CASNGDKNIQYF. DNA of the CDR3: TGTGCCAGCAACGGGGACAAAAACATTCAGTACTTC.

The CDR3 DNA is TGTGCCAGTAGGACAGGGGGGGCGTCTGGGGCCAACGTCCTGACTTTC. The encoded protein is CASRTGGASGANVLTF. The chain uses TRBV19 and TRBJ2-6, with 9 positions matching TRBD1. V shed 6 bases and J 1 base; nucleotides not matched to a gene: 4. Germline CDR1 reads LNHDA; CDR2 reads SQIVND (reference sequence). The CDR3 totals 16 residues.

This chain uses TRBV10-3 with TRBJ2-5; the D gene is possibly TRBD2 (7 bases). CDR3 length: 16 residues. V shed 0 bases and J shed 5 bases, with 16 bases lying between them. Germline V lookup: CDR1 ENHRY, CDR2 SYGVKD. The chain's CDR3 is CAISESASRGGETQYF. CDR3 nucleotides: TGTGCCATCAGTGAGTCTGCGAGCAGGGGAGGGGAGACCCAGTACTTC.